A selection of T cell receptor beta chains follows, all from one sample in a study of cytomegalovirus exposure and HLA in healthy donors. Method: immunoSEQ multiplex PCR; TCRdb's copy keeps in-frame clones and lacks some. Here the sample spans some 170,000 clones, 86% being singletons. Sequenced sample: PBMCs. These receptors came from a young man in good health and CMV-seropositive. Both conserved end residues are part of each CDR3. The D gene is left open where the match is weak. For some rows the clone size is stated as once, few or many, or as a class when expanded; others skip it.

TRBJ2-6,.,TRBV29-1,.,TGCAGCGTTTCAAGACTCCAGGGCTCTGGGGCCAACGTCCTGACTTTC,CSVSRLQGSGANVLTF
TRBJ1-2,once,TRBV7-9,TRBD1,TGTGCCAGCAGCTTTGAGGCGGTATGGACAGGGAACTATGGCTACACCTTC,CASSFEAVWTGNYGYTF
TRBJ2-2,.,TRBV5-4,.,TGTGCCAGCAGCCCATGGCACACGTCGAACACCGGGGAGCTGTTTTTT,CASSPWHTSNTGELFF
TRBJ1-1,.,TRBV4-3,TRBD1,TGCGCCAGCAGCCAAGCAGGGGGAGGTACTGAAGCTTTCTTT,CASSQAGGGTEAFF
TRBJ2-3,.,TRBV29-1,TRBD2,TGCAGCGCCAAGGTGGTAGCGGGAGAAGGAGATACGCAGTATTTT,CSAKVVAGEGDTQYF
TRBJ2-1,.,TRBV28,.,TGTGCCAGCAGAACGCCCCTCCGGGATTGGGACAATGAGCAGTTCTTC,CASRTPLRDWDNEQFF
TRBJ2-7,.,TRBV7-7,.,TGTGCTAGCAGCCTATGGAACAGGGTTACTGCGATCTGGGCCTACGAGCAGTACTTC,CASSLWNRVTAIWAYEQYF
TRBJ2-1,.,TRBV7-3,.,TGTGCCAGCAGCTTAAGGGGCGGGGCCGCCTACAATGAGCAGTTCTTC,CASSLRGGAAYNEQFF
TRBJ1-2,.,TRBV25-1,.,TGTGCCAGCAGTGAGCAAGGGCCGGGGAGCTATGGCTACACCTTC,CASSEQGPGSYGYTF
TRBJ1-4,once,TRBV5-1,.,TGCGCCAGCAGCTTGAGGGGGAGTGCTAATGAAAAACTGTTTTTT,CASSLRGSANEKLFF
TRBJ1-2,.,TRBV6-1,TRBD1,TGTGCCAGCAGTGACCTCCGCGGACAGGGAAATAGCTACACCTTC,CASSDLRGQGNSYTF
TRBJ2-7,.,TRBV7-2,.,TGTGCCAGCAGCTTAGCGCGGGGCGGGGCCGGCTACGAGCAGTACTTC,CASSLARGGAGYEQYF
TRBJ2-5,once,TRBV19,.,TGTGCCAGTAGTAGCAGGCAAGAGACCCAGTACTTC,CASSSRQETQYF
TRBJ1-2,.,TRBV10-2,.,TGCGCCAGCAGTGGTCAGGAAACTAACTATGGCTACACCTTC,CASSGQETNYGYTF
TRBJ1-1,.,TRBV7-9,.,TGTGCCAGCAGCTTGGGACTCTCGAACACTGAAGCTTTCTTT,CASSLGLSNTEAFF
TRBJ2-3,.,TRBV7-3,TRBD2,TGTGCCAGCAGCCCATTTGGGCTGGCTAGCGGGGGGAGCGCAGATACGCAGTATTTT,CASSPFGLASGGSADTQYF
TRBJ1-2,few,TRBV2,.,TGTGCCAGCAGTGACGCGGGGGGCAGTGATGGCTACACCTTC,CASSDAGGSDGYTF
TRBJ2-7,.,TRBV6-4,TRBD2,TGTGCCAGCAGTGAATCGAGCGGGGGCTACGAGCAGTACTTC,CASSESSGGYEQYF
TRBJ2-2,.,TRBV5-4,.,TGTGCCAGCAGCTTGACCGGGGATCCGGGGCTGTTTTTT,CASSLTGDPGLFF
TRBJ1-2,.,TRBV4-2,.,TGTGCCAGCAGCGATCCACGAGGGACTAACTATGGCTACACCTTC,CASSDPRGTNYGYTF
TRBJ1-2,.,TRBV6-6,TRBD1,TGTGCCAGCAGTGCAACACAGGGGTATGATGGCTACACCTTC,CASSATQGYDGYTF
TRBJ2-7,.,TRBV7-9,TRBD1,TGTGCCGGAGGGGGTCAAACCGGGACAGGGTCCTACGAGCAGTACTTC,CAGGGQTGTGSYEQYF
TRBJ1-1,.,TRBV21-1,.,TGTGCCAGCATTCCGACACTTGGGCGAACTGAAGCTTTCTTT,CASIPTLGRTEAFF
TRBJ2-2,.,TRBV7-9,.,TGTGCCAGCAGCCACCTGACCCGTAGCGAAAACACCGGGGAGCTGTTTTTT,CASSHLTRSENTGELFF
TRBJ2-7,few,TRBV25-1,TRBD1,TGTGCCAGCAGCGACGGACAGGGGAGGCCTCTAGAGCAGTACTTC,CASSDGQGRPLEQYF
TRBJ1-1,.,TRBV5-1,.,TGCGCCAGCAGCGCAGGGGTCCAGAACACTGAAGCTTTCTTT,CASSAGVQNTEAFF
TRBJ2-7,.,TRBV6-1,.,TGTGCCAGCAGTGAACCCGGACTGCAGACCTACGAGCAGTACTTC,CASSEPGLQTYEQYF
TRBJ2-2,few,TRBV7-8,.,TGTGCCAGCAGCTTAGTCCCTAGTCGTTCCGGGGAGCTGTTTTTT,CASSLVPSRSGELFF
TRBJ2-3,.,TRBV4-1,TRBD1,TGCGCCAGCAGCCCGCCACAGGGGCGTACGCAGTATTTT,CASSPPQGRTQYF
TRBJ2-7,.,TRBV27,.,TGTGCCAGCAGTTTCGCGCCTATAACCTACGAGCAGTACTTC,CASSFAPITYEQYF
TRBJ1-2,.,TRBV11-2,.,TGTGCCAGCAGCAGGGGAATGCGCAGGGCAGGAGACTATGGCTACACCTTC,CASSRGMRRAGDYGYTF
TRBJ2-1,.,TRBV7-2,.,TGTGCCAGCAGCCTACAGGAGTACAATGAGCAGTTCTTC,CASSLQEYNEQFF
TRBJ1-1,.,TRBV28,TRBD1,TGTGCCAGCAGTTGGACAGGGGCGAACACTGAAGCTTTCTTT,CASSWTGANTEAFF
TRBJ1-1,.,TRBV30,TRBD1,TGCGCCTGGAGTCGGGACAGGGGCATGAACACTGAAGCTTTCTTT,CAWSRDRGMNTEAFF
TRBJ2-5,.,TRBV29-1,.,TGCAGCGTCCAGAGAGGGGGACGGGAGACCCAGTACTTC,CSVQRGGRETQYF
TRBJ2-1,.,TRBV7-9,TRBD2,TGTGCCAGCAGCTCAATAACCGCGGTAGCGGGAGGGCCAGTAAACGAGCAGTTCTTC,CASSSITAVAGGPVNEQFF
TRBJ2-3,.,TRBV5-1,TRBD2,TGCGCCAGCAGCGGGGGACTAGCGGGGAGGGCAGATACGCAGTATTTT,CASSGGLAGRADTQYF
TRBJ2-6,.,TRBV27,TRBD2,TGTGCCAGCCTAGCGGGAGGCTACCATTACTCTGGGGCCAACGTCCTGACTTTC,CASLAGGYHYSGANVLTF
TRBJ2-1,.,TRBV6-4,.,TGTGCCAGCCCCCTGCAGACAGAGAGCAATGAGCAGTTCTTC,CASPLQTESNEQFF
TRBJ1-2,.,TRBV7-8,.,TGTGCCAGCAGCTTAGAGACAGGCCCTTATGGCTACACCTTC,CASSLETGPYGYTF
TRBJ2-3,.,TRBV6-1,TRBD2,TGTGCCAGCGGGGAGACTAGCTCGCAGTATTTT,CASGETSSQYF
TRBJ1-5,few,TRBV4-1,.,TGCGCCAGCAGCCAAGGAGAAGAGCCCCAGCATTTT,CASSQGEEPQHF
TRBJ2-5,.,TRBV7-9,TRBD2,TGTGCCAGCAGCTTCCCAGCGGGGCTTCGAGAGACCCAGTACTTC,CASSFPAGLRETQYF
TRBJ2-6,.,TRBV9,TRBD2,TGTGCCAGCAGCGTGCGGGGGGCTGGGGCCAACGTCCTGACTTTC,CASSVRGAGANVLTF
TRBJ1-6,.,TRBV15,.,TGTGCCACCAGCAGAGATCTGGTTCCGGGCTCCTATAATTCACCCCTCCACTTT,CATSRDLVPGSYNSPLHF
TRBJ1-2,few,TRBV7-2,.,TGTGCCAGCACCCCTCGGGAACAAGCTAACTATGGCTACACCTTC,CASTPREQANYGYTF
TRBJ2-2,.,TRBV4-3,TRBD2,TGCGCCAGCAGCCAAGAGGCGAGCGGGGGGGCTTGGACCGGGGAGCTGTTTTTT,CASSQEASGGAWTGELFF
TRBJ2-1,once,TRBV4-1,.,TGCGCCAGCAGCCAAAACCCATACTGGAATGAGCAGTTCTTC,CASSQNPYWNEQFF
TRBJ2-2,.,TRBV7-3,.,TGTGCCAGCAGCCTCCGAACGACAGGCCACTCAGGCGGGGAGCTGTTTTTT,CASSLRTTGHSGGELFF
TRBJ2-7,few,TRBV9,.,TGTGCCAGCAGTAGCAGCGGTAGTTCCTACGAGCAGTACTTC,CASSSSGSSYEQYF
TRBJ2-7,.,TRBV6-5,.,TGTGCCAGCAGTCCTTGGACTCACTCCTACGAGCAGTACTTC,CASSPWTHSYEQYF
TRBJ2-1,.,TRBV9,TRBD1,TGTGCCAGCAGCCCGATACAGGGGAATCTTAATGAGCAGTTCTTC,CASSPIQGNLNEQFF
TRBJ1-6,.,TRBV30,.,TGTGCCTGGACCAGGGACACGCTGAGGAATTCACCCCTCCACTTT,CAWTRDTLRNSPLHF
TRBJ1-5,.,TRBV5-1,.,TGCGCCAGCAGCTTCGCGGGTGGCAATCAGCCCCAGCATTTT,CASSFAGGNQPQHF
TRBJ2-7,.,TRBV9,TRBD1,TGTGCCAGCAGCCCACGGGGGACAGGGGCCTACGAGCAGTACTTC,CASSPRGTGAYEQYF
TRBJ2-2,.,TRBV29-1,.,TGCAGCGTCGAGATGACCGGGGAGCTGTTTTTT,CSVEMTGELFF
TRBJ2-5,.,TRBV4-3,.,TGCGCCAGCAGCCTGACAGTCAATCAAGAGACCCAGTACTTC,CASSLTVNQETQYF
TRBJ2-7,once,TRBV6-5,TRBD2,TGTGCCAGCCGTACTAGCGGCACGACCTACGAGCAGTACTTC,CASRTSGTTYEQYF
TRBJ2-7,once,TRBV28,.,TGTGCCAGCTTCGGCGGGCTTTACGAGCAGTACTTC,CASFGGLYEQYF
TRBJ2-1,.,TRBV7-3,TRBD2,TGTGCCAGCAGTTATACTAGCGGGGGGTCGAATGAGCAGTTCTTC,CASSYTSGGSNEQFF